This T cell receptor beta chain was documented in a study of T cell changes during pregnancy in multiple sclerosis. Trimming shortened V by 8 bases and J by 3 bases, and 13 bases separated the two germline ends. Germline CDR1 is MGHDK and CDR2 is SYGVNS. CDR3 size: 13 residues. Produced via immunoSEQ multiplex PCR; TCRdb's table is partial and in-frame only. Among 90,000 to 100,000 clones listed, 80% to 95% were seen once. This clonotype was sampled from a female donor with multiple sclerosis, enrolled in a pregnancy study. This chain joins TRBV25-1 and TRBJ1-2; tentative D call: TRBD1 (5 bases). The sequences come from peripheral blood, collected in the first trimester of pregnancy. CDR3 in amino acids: CASGAAADYGYTF. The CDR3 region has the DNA TGTGCCAGCGGGGCGGCGGCAGACTATGGCTACACCTTC.